This T cell receptor beta chain stems from a study of T-cell memory formation after mild COVID-19. Germline CDR1 and CDR2: MNHEY and SVGAGI. This CDR3 has 14 residues. After removal of 6 bases from V and 4 bases from J, the junction contained 6 bases not matched to a gene. A single record per CDR3 protein comes from TCRdb applying MiXCR to the 5' RACE reads. The top ten hold approximately 3.5% of the sample, which has about 170,000 distinct CDR3 sequences, 10% to 15% seen once. The chain has TRBV6-5 and TRBJ2-3, with TRBD2 identical over 8 bases. The TCR originated in a man younger than 35 who had mild COVID-19 (a few samples of this study predate the infection). Cell type and time point are not known. The sequenced sample consisted of PBMCs or a T cell subset sorted from them (not recorded which). The DNA of the CDR3 is TGTGCCAGCAGCTATCGCGGGGGGTCAGATACGCAGTATTTT. This sequence encodes CASSYRGGSDTQYF.